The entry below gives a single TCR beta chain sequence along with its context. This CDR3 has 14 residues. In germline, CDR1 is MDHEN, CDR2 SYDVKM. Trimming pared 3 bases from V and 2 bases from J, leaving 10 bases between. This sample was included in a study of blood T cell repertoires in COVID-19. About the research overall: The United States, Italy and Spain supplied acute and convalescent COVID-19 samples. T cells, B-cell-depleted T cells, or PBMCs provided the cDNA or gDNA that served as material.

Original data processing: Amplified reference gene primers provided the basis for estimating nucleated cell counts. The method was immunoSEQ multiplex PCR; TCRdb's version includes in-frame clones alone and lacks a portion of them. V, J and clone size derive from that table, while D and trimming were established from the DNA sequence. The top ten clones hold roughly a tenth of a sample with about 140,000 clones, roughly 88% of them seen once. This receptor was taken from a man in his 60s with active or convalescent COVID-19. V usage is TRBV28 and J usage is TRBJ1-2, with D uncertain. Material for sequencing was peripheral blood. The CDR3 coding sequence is TGTGCCAGCAGTTTCCCCCCAGAAAACTATGGCTACACCTTC. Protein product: CASSFPPENYGYTF.